This T cell receptor (beta chain) was found in a study of molecular identifiers for immune sequencing clone quantification. Study-wide results and caveats: Under 1% of molecules in naive cells, but over 99% of effector molecules, belonged to clones above 20 RNA copies. For highly expanded clones, sizes could be underestimated when identical TCR molecules share a barcode.

The CDR3 is 13 amino acids. Per the germline V gene, CDR1 is LNHDA and CDR2 is SQIVND (reference sequence). Trimming shortened V by 5 bases and J by 4 bases, and 9 bases separated the two germline ends. The sample holds a few counts of this clonotype. Its antigen is still unknown. Previously described methods with listed TCR primers produced the bulk TCR libraries. TCRdb re-called the PCR reads with MiXCR, one entry per CDR3 protein. Of some 590,000 distinct CDR3 sequences listed, about 25% were seen once; the top ten hold about 0.84%. The source is a human donor in good health. Some libraries in this study had Jurkat cell RNA spiked in. This sequence joins TRBV19 and TRBJ1-5; D call uncertain. The material sequenced was naive CD8+ T cells from blood, with Jurkat cell RNA spiked in. This sample's subset: FACS-sorted CD8+CD4-CCR7+CD45RA+ naive T cells. CDR3 coding DNA: TGTGCCAGTAGTGCGGTGTGGAATCAGCCCCAGCATTTT. Amino acid sequence: CASSAVWNQPQHF.